This T cell receptor beta chain stems from a study of PD-L1 blockade in urothelial cancer. Study at large: The patients had undergone anywhere from 0 to 3 prior chemotherapy regimens. The analyses of blood took place 3 weeks (second dose) and 6 weeks after treatment start.

In regard to this clone: The antigen is undetermined.

Clones were read by immunoSEQ multiplex PCR, and TCRdb kept only the in-frame ones, dropping some. This table holds 35,000 or so clones, roughly 84% found once. Study observations and caveats: Below-median TCR clonality that was measured in pretreatment blood predicted better survival. Tumor-associated clones in blood expanded more at 3 weeks in durable-benefit patients.

Time point noted: peripheral blood 6 weeks after treatment start. Between the trimmed V and J ends, which lost 6 bases and 1 base, there was a span of 15 bases. Germline CDR1 SGHRS, CDR2 YFSETQ. This CDR3 is built from 15 residues. This sequence originates from a man aged 35 to 55 with urothelial cancer. The rearrangement links TRBV5-1 to TRBJ2-3; the D gene is possibly TRBD2 (6 bases). The sequencing here drew on PBMCs, taken around atezolizumab (anti-PD-L1) treatment. The CDR3 here is CASKWASERTDTQYF. The CDR3, as DNA: TGCGCCAGCAAATGGGCTAGCGAGCGCACAGATACGCAGTATTTT.